This is a list of T cell receptor beta chains from one sample in a study of identical twins. Using its own MiXCR run on the 5' RACE reads, TCRdb lists one record per CDR3 protein. This table holds approximately 300,000 distinct CDR3 sequences, more than 8% found once. This sample also belongs to another study, concerning yellow fever vaccine responses in identical twins.

Sequenced sample: CD8+ T cells sorted from blood. The source of these receptors is a woman aged 18-30 years in good health. Each CDR3 is given with its conserved first and last residue. D genes are given only for firm matches. Where a row states a size, it is once, few, many or the class of an expanded clone; other rows omit it.

d_call	clone_size	v_call	j_call	cdr3_aa	cdr3_nt
NA	NA	TRBV20-1	TRBJ2-2	CSARDPRDHTGELFF	TGCAGTGCTAGAGATCCGCGGGACCACACCGGGGAGCTGTTTTTT
TRBD1	many	TRBV20-1	TRBJ1-2	CSASNDRGFFVGYTF	TGCAGTGCTAGTAATGACAGGGGATTCTTTGTTGGCTACACCTTC
TRBD1	many	TRBV12-3/TRBV12-4	TRBJ1-5	CASSLGTGDQPQHF	TGTGCCAGCAGTCTCGGGACAGGGGATCAGCCCCAGCATTTT
NA	many	TRBV7-9	TRBJ2-7	CASSPEGDYEQYF	TGTGCCAGCAGCCCGGAGGGAGACTACGAGCAGTACTTC
TRBD1	few	TRBV7-9	TRBJ2-1	CASSLSGTGSHNEQFF	TGTGCCAGCAGCTTATCCGGGACAGGGAGCCACAATGAGCAGTTCTTC
TRBD2	many	TRBV29-1	TRBJ2-1	CSVEGRGAPFSSYNEQFF	TGCAGCGTTGAAGGGCGGGGGGCTCCCTTCAGCTCCTACAATGAGCAGTTCTTC
TRBD1	few	TRBV30	TRBJ2-7	CAWETGTGVEQYF	TGTGCCTGGGAAACCGGGACAGGGGTCGAGCAGTACTTC
TRBD2	NA	TRBV3-1	TRBJ2-5	CASSQLPSGGATETQYF	TGTGCCAGCAGCCAACTGCCTAGCGGGGGGGCCACGGAGACCCAGTACTTC
NA	NA	TRBV20-1	TRBJ1-1	CSARSAGIPEAFF	TGCAGTGCTAGAAGTGCGGGGATCCCTGAAGCTTTCTTT
NA	NA	TRBV29-1	TRBJ1-5	CSVETGPNQPQHF	TGCAGCGTTGAAACAGGGCCCAATCAGCCCCAGCATTTT
TRBD1	NA	TRBV20-1	TRBJ2-7	CSATDRGGSYEQYF	TGCAGTGCCACAGACAGGGGCGGCTCCTACGAGCAGTACTTC
NA	many	TRBV5-1	TRBJ1-6	CASSGTYGPRNSPLHF	TGCGCCAGCAGCGGTACCTACGGGCCACGGAATTCACCCCTCCACTTT
TRBD2	few	TRBV4-3	TRBJ2-1	CASSQSGLGSPYNEQFF	TGCGCCAGCAGCCAATCCGGACTAGGGTCCCCCTACAATGAGCAGTTCTTC
TRBD1	NA	TRBV27	TRBJ1-4	CASSRRDSANEKLFF	TGTGCCAGCAGTCGACGGGACAGCGCAAATGAAAAACTGTTTTTT
TRBD1	many	TRBV5-1	TRBJ2-7	CASSSMTGREQYF	TGCGCCAGCAGCTCGATGACAGGGCGAGAGCAGTACTTC
NA	few	TRBV20-1	TRBJ2-7	CSARQDSSYEQYF	TGCAGTGCTAGACAGGACAGCTCCTACGAGCAGTACTTC
NA	few	TRBV12-3/TRBV12-4	TRBJ2-1	CASSKTSPENEQFF	TGTGCCAGCAGCAAGACATCCCCTGAGAATGAGCAGTTCTTC
NA	many	TRBV29-1	TRBJ2-3	CSVEGTDLTDTQYF	TGCAGCGTTGAAGGGACCGATCTCACAGATACGCAGTATTTT
NA	few	TRBV7-9	TRBJ2-6	CASSLVPSGSGANVLTF	TGTGCCAGCAGCTTAGTTCCCTCAGGGTCTGGGGCCAACGTCCTGACTTTC
TRBD2	NA	TRBV29-1	TRBJ2-1	CSVELADATSGDNEQFF	TGCAGCGTTGAACTTGCTGATGCCACTAGCGGGGACAATGAGCAGTTCTTC
NA	few	TRBV5-1	TRBJ2-7	CASSPWDPLSDEQYF	TGCGCCAGCAGCCCTTGGGACCCCCTCTCCGACGAGCAGTACTTC
TRBD2	few	TRBV29-1	TRBJ2-4	CSVGLADKNIQYF	TGCAGCGTTGGACTAGCGGACAAAAACATTCAGTACTTC
TRBD1	once	TRBV20-1	TRBJ2-1	CSARVEGTGIGEQFF	TGCAGTGCTAGAGTCGAAGGGACAGGGATCGGTGAGCAGTTCTTC
NA	many	TRBV20-1	TRBJ1-1	CSATSYRGSAEAFF	TGCAGTGCAACTAGCTATAGGGGATCAGCTGAAGCTTTCTTT
NA	NA	TRBV5-6	TRBJ2-7	CASSQASLPYEQYF	TGTGCCAGCAGCCAGGCGTCACTGCCCTACGAGCAGTACTTC
NA	NA	TRBV10-3	TRBJ1-1	CAIRPAGNTEAFF	TGTGCCATCCGTCCGGCGGGGAACACTGAAGCTTTCTTT
TRBD1	few	TRBV7-2	TRBJ2-1	CASSSRTGSSNEQFF	TGTGCCAGCAGCTCCCGGACAGGGTCCTCCAATGAGCAGTTCTTC
NA	many	TRBV7-2	TRBJ2-2	CASSLEGSVNTGELFF	TGTGCCAGCAGCTTAGAGGGATCGGTTAACACCGGGGAGCTGTTTTTT
TRBD2	many	TRBV3-1	TRBJ2-1	CASSLGTSGNEQFF	TGTGCCAGCAGCCTAGGGACTAGCGGCAATGAGCAGTTCTTC
NA	many	TRBV29-1	TRBJ1-2	CSVEDRQEYGYTF	TGCAGCGTTGAAGATCGACAGGAGTATGGCTACACCTTC
NA	NA	TRBV3-1	TRBJ2-7	CASSQGVRVLDYEQYF	TGTGCCAGCAGCCAAGGGGTACGGGTCCTCGACTACGAGCAGTACTTC
NA	few	TRBV25-1	TRBJ2-7	CASSEDGSYEQYF	TGTGCCAGCAGTGAAGACGGTTCCTACGAGCAGTACTTC
NA	NA	TRBV20-1	TRBJ1-1	CSTWGGNTEAFF	TGCAGTACCTGGGGGGGAAACACTGAAGCTTTCTTT
NA	many	TRBV6-1	TRBJ1-5	CASTMGPLVRQPQHF	TGTGCCAGCACCATGGGACCGCTCGTTAGGCAGCCCCAGCATTTT
TRBD1	few	TRBV27	TRBJ2-7	CASSGTGGFYEQYF	TGTGCCAGCAGTGGGACAGGGGGCTTCTACGAGCAGTACTTC
NA	NA	TRBV25-1	TRBJ1-1	CASREGPDMNTEAFF	TGTGCCAGCAGGGAGGGTCCAGACATGAACACTGAAGCTTTCTTT
TRBD1	NA	TRBV7-6	TRBJ2-5	CASSAQGALQTQYF	TGTGCCAGCAGCGCTCAGGGGGCCCTGCAGACCCAGTACTTC
NA	NA	TRBV27	TRBJ2-1	CASSEIGGAGQFF	TGTGCCAGCAGCGAAATAGGTGGGGCCGGGCAGTTCTTC
TRBD1	many	TRBV4-1	TRBJ2-1	CASSLRQGDWDNEQFF	TGCGCCAGCAGCCTGAGACAGGGGGATTGGGACAATGAGCAGTTCTTC
NA	many	TRBV27	TRBJ2-5	CASTQKYQETQYF	TGTGCCAGCACCCAAAAATACCAAGAGACCCAGTACTTC
NA	many	TRBV7-9	TRBJ1-2	CASSFSLEDNGYTF	TGTGCCAGCAGCTTTTCCCTGGAGGATAATGGCTACACCTTC
NA	many	TRBV4-2	TRBJ2-3	CASSHPVGTDTQYF	TGTGCCAGCAGCCACCCGGTGGGCACAGATACGCAGTATTTT
NA	many	TRBV12-3/TRBV12-4	TRBJ2-7	CASSLDDSSYEQYF	TGCGCCAGCAGCTTGGATGATAGCTCCTACGAGCAGTACTTC
NA	few	TRBV30	TRBJ2-7	CASETGVDYEQYF	TGTGCCTCTGAAACGGGTGTGGACTACGAGCAGTACTTC
TRBD2	NA	TRBV2	TRBJ2-3	CASSRLIGGVDADTQYF	TGTGCCAGCAGTCGACTGATTGGGGGGGTTGACGCAGATACGCAGTATTTT
NA	NA	TRBV27	TRBJ2-7	CASSKSGYEQYF	TGTGCCAGCAGTAAGAGTGGCTACGAGCAGTACTTC
TRBD1	few	TRBV6-1	TRBJ1-6	CASSDRGRGPDNSPLHF	TGTGCCAGCAGCGACAGGGGGCGGGGTCCGGATAATTCACCCCTCCACTTT
NA	few	TRBV7-9	TRBJ1-2	CASSSPFTGFDGYTF	TGTGCCAGCAGCTCGCCCTTTACAGGTTTTGATGGCTACACCTTC
TRBD1	many	TRBV28	TRBJ2-7	CASSSLSRTGGYEQYF	TGTGCCAGCAGTTCGTTGAGTCGGACAGGGGGCTACGAGCAGTACTTC
TRBD2	many	TRBV12-3/TRBV12-4	TRBJ2-1	CASSSSGLAGAKEQFF	TGTGCCAGCAGCTCTTCCGGACTAGCGGGGGCGAAAGAGCAGTTCTTC
TRBD2	few	TRBV20-1	TRBJ2-7	CSVRTSGDRYEQYF	TGCAGTGTCAGAACTAGCGGGGACCGCTACGAGCAGTACTTC
NA	few	TRBV30	TRBJ2-7	CAWSVGTRGSEQYF	TGTGCCTGGAGTGTTGGGACGAGGGGCTCCGAGCAGTACTTC